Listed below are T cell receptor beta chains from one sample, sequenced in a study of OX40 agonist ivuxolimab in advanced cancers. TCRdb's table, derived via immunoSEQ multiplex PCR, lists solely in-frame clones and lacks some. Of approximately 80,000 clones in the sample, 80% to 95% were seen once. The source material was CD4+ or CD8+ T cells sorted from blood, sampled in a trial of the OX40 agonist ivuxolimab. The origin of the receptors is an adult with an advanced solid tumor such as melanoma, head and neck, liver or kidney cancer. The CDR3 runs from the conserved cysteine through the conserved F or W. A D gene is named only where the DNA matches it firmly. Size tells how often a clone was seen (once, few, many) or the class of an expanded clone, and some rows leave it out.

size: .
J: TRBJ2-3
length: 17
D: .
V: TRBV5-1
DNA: TGCGCCAGCAGCTTGACAACAGGGTTAACGAGGACAGATACGCAGTATTTT
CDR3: CASSLTTGLTRTDTQYF

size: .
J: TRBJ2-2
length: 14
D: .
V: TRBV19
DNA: TGTGCCAGTATTCGGCAGGCGAACACCGGGGAGCTGTTTTTT
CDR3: CASIRQANTGELFF

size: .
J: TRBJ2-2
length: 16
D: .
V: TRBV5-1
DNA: TGCGCCAGCAGCTTGTTAGGGAATCAGAACACCGGGGAGCTGTTTTTT
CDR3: CASSLLGNQNTGELFF

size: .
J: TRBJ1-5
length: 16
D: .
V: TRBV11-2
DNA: TGTGCCAGCAGCTTAGGAGGTACAGGGAAGAACCAGCCCCAGCATTTT
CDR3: CASSLGGTGKNQPQHF

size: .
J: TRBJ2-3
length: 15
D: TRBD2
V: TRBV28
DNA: TGTGCCAGCAGTTTGCCTAGCGGGCTCACAGATACGCAGTATTTT
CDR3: CASSLPSGLTDTQYF

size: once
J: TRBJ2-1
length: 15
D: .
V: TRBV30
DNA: TGTGCCTGGAGTAACGGTGGGGGTTTTGTCGATGAGCAGTTCTTC
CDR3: CAWSNGGGFVDEQFF

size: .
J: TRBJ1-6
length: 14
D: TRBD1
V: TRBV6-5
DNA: TGTGCCAGCAGGAAGACAGGGGATAATTCACCCCTCCACTTT
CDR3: CASRKTGDNSPLHF

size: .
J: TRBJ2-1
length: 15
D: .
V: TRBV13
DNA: TGTGCCAGCAGCTATAGGGGTCTCCCCTACAATGAGCAGTTCTTC
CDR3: CASSYRGLPYNEQFF

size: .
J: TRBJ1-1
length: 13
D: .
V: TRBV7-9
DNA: TGTGCCAGCAGCTTTTCCGACGGCACTGAAGCTTTCTTT
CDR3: CASSFSDGTEAFF

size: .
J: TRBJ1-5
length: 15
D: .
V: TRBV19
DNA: TGTGCCAGTAGTATAGACTGGGCGAGCAATCAGCCCCAGCATTTT
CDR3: CASSIDWASNQPQHF

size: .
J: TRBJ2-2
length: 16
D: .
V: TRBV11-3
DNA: TGTGCCAGCAGCTTGGCGGGACAGTTTTTTATCGGGGAGCTGTTTTTT
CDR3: CASSLAGQFFIGELFF

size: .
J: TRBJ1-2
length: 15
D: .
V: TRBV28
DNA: TGTGCCAGCAGTTCCCCCGGCAGGACAAACTATGGCTACACCTTC
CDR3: CASSSPGRTNYGYTF

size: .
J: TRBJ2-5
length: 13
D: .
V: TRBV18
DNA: TGTGCCAGCTCGCCTACCGTGGCTGAGACCCAGTACTTC
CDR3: CASSPTVAETQYF

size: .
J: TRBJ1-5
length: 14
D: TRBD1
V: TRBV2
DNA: TGTGCCAGCGCGGGACAGCCTGGGAATCAGCCCCAGCATTTT
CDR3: CASAGQPGNQPQHF

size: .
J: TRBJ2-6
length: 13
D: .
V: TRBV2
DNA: TGTGCCAGCAGTGAATCCGGGGCCAACGTCCTGACTTTC
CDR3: CASSESGANVLTF

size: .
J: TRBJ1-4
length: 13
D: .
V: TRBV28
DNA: TGTGCCAGCAGTTCAGGGCAGAATGAAAAACTGTTTTTT
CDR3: CASSSGQNEKLFF

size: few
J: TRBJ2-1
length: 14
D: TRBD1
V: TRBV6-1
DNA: TGTGCCAGCAGGCCGGGACAGACGGGTCGAGAGCAGTTCTTC
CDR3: CASRPGQTGREQFF

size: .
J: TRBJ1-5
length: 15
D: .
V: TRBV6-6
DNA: TGTGCCAGCAGACTTGCTGGGTGGGACAATCAGCCCCAGCATTTT
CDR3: CASRLAGWDNQPQHF

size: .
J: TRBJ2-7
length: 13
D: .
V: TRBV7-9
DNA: TGTGCCAGCAGCTTAAAATCGATCTACGAGCAGTACTTC
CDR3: CASSLKSIYEQYF

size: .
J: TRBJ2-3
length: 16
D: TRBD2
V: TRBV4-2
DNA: TGTGCCAGCAGCCAAAACTGGCGGGGGGTTGTAGATACGCAGTATTTT
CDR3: CASSQNWRGVVDTQYF

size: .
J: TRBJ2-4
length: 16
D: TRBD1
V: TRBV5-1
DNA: TGCGCCAGCAGCTCATGGGACAGGGGATCGAAGGACATTCAGTACTTC
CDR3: CASSSWDRGSKDIQYF

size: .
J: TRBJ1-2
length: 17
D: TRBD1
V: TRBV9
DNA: TGTGCCAGCAGCGTCGATGCACAGGGGATCGGGAGCTATGGCTACACCTTC
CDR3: CASSVDAQGIGSYGYTF

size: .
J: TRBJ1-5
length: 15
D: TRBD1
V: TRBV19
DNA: TGTGCCAGTAATGGTGGACAGGGCCTAAATCAGCCCCAGCATTTT
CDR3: CASNGGQGLNQPQHF

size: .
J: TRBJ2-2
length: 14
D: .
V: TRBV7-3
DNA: TGTGCCAGCAGCATAAACCCGAACACCGGGGAGCTGTTTTTT
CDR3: CASSINPNTGELFF

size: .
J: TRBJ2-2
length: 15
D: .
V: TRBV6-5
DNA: TGTGCCAGCAGATCGACACCGACAGACACCGGGGAGCTGTTTTTT
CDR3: CASRSTPTDTGELFF

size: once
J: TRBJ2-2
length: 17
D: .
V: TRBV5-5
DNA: TGTGCCAGCAGCTCCCCCCATACCTGGAAGAACACCGGGGAGCTGTTTTTT
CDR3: CASSSPHTWKNTGELFF

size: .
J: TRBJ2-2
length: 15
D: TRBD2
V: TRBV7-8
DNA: TGTGCCAGCAGCGCCTCCGGGACTAGCACCGGGGAGCTGTTTTTT
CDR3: CASSASGTSTGELFF

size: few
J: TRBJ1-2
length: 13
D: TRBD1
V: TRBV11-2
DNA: TGTGCCAGCAGCATTACAGGGGTGGTGGGCTACACCTTC
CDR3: CASSITGVVGYTF

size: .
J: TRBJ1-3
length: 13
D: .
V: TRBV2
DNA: TGTGCCAGCAGTGAAGGGTCTGGAAACACCATATATTTT
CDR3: CASSEGSGNTIYF

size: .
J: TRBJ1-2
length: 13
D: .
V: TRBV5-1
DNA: TGCGCCAGCAGCTTGGCAGGAAAATATGGCTACACCTTC
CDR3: CASSLAGKYGYTF

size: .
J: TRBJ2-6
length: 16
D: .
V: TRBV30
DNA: TGTGCCTGGAGTGTACGACGGAGCTCTGGGGCCAACGTCCTGACTTTC
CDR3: CAWSVRRSSGANVLTF

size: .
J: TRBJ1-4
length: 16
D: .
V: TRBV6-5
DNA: TGTGCCAGCAGTTACAATGGGGGAAGGACTAATGAAAAACTGTTTTTT
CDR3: CASSYNGGRTNEKLFF

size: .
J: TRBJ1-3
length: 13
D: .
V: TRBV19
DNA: TGTGCCAGTATGACGTACTCTGGAAACACCATATATTTT
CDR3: CASMTYSGNTIYF